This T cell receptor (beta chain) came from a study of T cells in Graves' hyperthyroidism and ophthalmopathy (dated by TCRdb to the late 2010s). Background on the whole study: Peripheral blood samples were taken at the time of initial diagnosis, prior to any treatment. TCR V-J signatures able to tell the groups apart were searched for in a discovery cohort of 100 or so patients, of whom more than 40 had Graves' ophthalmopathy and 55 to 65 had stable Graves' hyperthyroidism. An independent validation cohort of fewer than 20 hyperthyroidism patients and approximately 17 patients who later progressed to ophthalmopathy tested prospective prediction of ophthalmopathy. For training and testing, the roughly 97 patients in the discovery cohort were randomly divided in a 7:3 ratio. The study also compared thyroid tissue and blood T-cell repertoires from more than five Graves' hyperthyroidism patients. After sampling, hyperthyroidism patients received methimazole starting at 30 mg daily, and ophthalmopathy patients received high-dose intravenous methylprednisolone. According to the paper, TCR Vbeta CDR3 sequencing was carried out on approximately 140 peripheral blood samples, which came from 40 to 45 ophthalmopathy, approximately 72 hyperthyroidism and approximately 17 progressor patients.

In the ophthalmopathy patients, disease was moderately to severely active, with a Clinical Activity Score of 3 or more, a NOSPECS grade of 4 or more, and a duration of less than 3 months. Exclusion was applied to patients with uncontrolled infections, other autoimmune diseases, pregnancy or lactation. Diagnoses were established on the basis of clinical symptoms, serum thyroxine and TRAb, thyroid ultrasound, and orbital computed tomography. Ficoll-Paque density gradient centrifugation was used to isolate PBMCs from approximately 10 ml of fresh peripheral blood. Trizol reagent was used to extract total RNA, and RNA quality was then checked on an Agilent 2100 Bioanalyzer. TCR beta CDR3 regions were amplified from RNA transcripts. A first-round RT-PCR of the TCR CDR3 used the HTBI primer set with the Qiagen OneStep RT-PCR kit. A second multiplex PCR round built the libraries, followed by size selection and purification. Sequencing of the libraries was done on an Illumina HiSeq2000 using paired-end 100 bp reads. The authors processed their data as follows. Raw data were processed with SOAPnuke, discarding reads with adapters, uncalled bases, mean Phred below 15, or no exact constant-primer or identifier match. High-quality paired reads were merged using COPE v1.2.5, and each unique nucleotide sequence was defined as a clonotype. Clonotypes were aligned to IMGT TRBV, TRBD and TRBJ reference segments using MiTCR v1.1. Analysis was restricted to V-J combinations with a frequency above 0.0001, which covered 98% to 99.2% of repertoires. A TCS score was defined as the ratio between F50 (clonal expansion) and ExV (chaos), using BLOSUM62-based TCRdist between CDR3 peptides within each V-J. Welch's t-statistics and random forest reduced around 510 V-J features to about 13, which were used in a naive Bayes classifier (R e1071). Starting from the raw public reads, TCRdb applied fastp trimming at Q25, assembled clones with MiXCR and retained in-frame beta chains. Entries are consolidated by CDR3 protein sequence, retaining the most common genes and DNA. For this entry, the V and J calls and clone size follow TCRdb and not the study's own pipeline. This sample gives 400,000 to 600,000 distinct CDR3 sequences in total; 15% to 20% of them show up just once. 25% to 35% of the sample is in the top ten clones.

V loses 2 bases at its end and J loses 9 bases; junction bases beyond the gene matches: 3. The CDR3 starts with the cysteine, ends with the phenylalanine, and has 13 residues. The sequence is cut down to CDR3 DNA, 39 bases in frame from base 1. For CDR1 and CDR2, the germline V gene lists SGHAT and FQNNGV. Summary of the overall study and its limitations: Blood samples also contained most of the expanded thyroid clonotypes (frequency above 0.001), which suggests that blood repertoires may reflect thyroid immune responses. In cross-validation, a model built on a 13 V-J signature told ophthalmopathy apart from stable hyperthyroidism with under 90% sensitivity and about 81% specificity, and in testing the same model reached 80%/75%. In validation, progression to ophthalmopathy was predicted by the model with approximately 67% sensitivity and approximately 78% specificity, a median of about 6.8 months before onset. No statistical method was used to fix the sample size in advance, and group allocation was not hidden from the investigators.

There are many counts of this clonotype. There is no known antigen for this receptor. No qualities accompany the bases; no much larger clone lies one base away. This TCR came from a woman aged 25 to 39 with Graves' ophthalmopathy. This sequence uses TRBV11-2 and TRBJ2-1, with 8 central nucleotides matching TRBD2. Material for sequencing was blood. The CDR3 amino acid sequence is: CASSLSTSGEQFF. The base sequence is TGTGCCAGCAGCTTATCAACTAGCGGTGAGCAGTTCTTC. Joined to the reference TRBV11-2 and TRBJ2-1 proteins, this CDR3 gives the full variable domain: EAGVAQSPRYKIIEKRQSVAFWCNPISGHATLYWYQQILGQGPKLLIQFQNNGVVDDSQLPKDRFSAERLKGVDSTLKIQPAKLEDSAVYLCASSLSTSGEQFFGPGTRLTVL.